This TCR beta chain was documented in a study of cytomegalovirus exposure and HLA in healthy donors. Whole-study findings and limits: Rare TCR sequences predominated, though certain public TCRs were found in many donors. Several top significant clusters appeared, in a later analysis, to be linked to common viral pathogens.

CDR3 length: 14 residues. Germline assignment: CDR1 SGHTA and CDR2 FQGTGA. The trim removed 5 bases at V and 5 bases at J, leaving 3 bases unmatched. A note on this clone: Its antigen is currently unknown.

The PCR used 60 Vbeta and 13 Jbeta primers. Original data processing: The count from a later analysis was tens of millions of unique TCR beta chains, approximately 9.9 million of them shared. The protocol was immunoSEQ multiplex PCR, while the TCRdb copy is restricted to in-frame clones and leaves out a portion. D and trimming were read from the DNA, whereas the V and J calls and clone size are those reported in that table. The table records just over 150,000 clones, approximately 80% of them present only once. V and J are TRBV7-3 and TRBJ2-5; TRBD2 matches 12 bases. This receptor was taken from a male donor in good health and CMV-seropositive. Sample: PBMCs. The CDR3 reads CASSIGTSGETQYF. The CDR3 DNA reads as TGTGCCAGCAGCATCGGGACTAGCGGGGAGACCCAGTACTTC. Full variable domain (rest looked up from reference TRBV7-3 and TRBJ2-5): GAGVSQTPSNKVTEKGKYVELRCDPISGHTALYWYRQSLGQGPEFLIYFQGTGAADDSGLPNDRFFAVRPEGSVSTLKIQRTERGDSAVYLCASSIGTSGETQYFGPGTRLLVL.